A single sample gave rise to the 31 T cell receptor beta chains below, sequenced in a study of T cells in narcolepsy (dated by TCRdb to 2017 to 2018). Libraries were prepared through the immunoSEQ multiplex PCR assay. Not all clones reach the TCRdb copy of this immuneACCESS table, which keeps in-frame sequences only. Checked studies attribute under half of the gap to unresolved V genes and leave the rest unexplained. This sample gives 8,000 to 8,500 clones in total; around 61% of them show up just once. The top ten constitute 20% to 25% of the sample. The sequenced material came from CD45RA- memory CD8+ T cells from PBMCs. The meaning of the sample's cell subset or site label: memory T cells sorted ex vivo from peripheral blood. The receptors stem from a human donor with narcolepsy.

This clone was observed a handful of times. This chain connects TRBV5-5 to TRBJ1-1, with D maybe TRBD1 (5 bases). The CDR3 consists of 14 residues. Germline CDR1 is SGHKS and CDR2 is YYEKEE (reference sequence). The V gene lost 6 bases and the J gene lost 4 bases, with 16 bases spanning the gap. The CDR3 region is CASTRGGGGTEAFF. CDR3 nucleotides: TGTGCCAGCACCCGGGGTGGGGGGGGCACTGAAGCTTTCTTT.

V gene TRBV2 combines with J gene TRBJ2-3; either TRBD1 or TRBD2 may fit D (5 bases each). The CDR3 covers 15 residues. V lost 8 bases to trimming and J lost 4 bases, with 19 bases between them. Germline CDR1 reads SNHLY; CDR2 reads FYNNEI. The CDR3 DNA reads TGTGCCAGCGAAGAGGCAGGGAGAAAGCCAGATACGCAGTATTTT. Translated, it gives CASEEAGRKPDTQYF.

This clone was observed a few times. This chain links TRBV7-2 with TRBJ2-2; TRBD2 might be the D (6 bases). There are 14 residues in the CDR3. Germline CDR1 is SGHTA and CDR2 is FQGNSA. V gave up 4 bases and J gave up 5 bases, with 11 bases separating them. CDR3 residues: CASSSGLQTGELFF. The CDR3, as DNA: TGTGCCAGCAGCTCGGGACTCCAAACCGGGGAGCTGTTTTTT.

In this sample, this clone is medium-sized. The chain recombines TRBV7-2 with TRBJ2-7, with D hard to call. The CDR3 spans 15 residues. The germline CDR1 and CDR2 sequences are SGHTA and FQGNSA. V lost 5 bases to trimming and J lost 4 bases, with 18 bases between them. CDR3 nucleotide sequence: TGTGCCAGCAGCCTAGGCCTGGGATCCGCATACGAGCAGTACTTC. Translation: CASSLGLGSAYEQYF.

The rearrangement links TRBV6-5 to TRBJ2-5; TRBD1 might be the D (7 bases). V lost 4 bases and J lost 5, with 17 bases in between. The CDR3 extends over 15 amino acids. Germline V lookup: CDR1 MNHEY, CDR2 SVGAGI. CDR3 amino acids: CASSLLEGARETQYF. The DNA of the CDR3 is TGTGCCAGCAGTTTGTTGGAGGGGGCACGGGAGACCCAGTACTTC.

The CDR3 sequence is CASSSLDRGRFEQYF. In DNA form, the CDR3 reads TGTGCCAGCAGTTCCTTGGACAGGGGGCGCTTCGAGCAGTACTTC. The rearrangement joins TRBV28 to TRBJ2-7; 11 bases agree with TRBD1. This CDR3 spans 15 amino acids. The germline gives CDR1 MDHEN, CDR2 SYDVKM. V shed 4 bases, J shed 6 bases, and the junction held 8 bases outside the gene matches.

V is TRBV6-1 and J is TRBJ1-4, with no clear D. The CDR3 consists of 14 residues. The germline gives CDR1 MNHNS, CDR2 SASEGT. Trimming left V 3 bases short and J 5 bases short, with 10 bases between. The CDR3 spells CASSESAENEKLFF. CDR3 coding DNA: TGTGCCAGCAGTGAGTCAGCCGAGAATGAAAAACTGTTTTTT.

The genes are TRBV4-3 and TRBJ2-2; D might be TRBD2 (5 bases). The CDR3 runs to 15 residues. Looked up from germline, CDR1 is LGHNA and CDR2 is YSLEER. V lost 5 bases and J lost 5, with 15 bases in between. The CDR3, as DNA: TGCGCCAGCAGCTCATCAGAGGGTCATACCGGGGAGCTGTTTTTT. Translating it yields CASSSSEGHTGELFF.

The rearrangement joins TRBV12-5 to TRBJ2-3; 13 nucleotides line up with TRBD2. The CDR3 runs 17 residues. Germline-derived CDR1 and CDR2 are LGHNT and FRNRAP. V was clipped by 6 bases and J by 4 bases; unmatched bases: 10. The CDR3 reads CASGGTSGTPLADTQYF. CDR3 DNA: TGTGCTAGTGGGGGGACTAGCGGGACCCCTTTGGCAGATACGCAGTATTTT. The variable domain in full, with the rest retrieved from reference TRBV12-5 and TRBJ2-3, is DARVTQTPRHKVTEMGQEVTMRCQPILGHNTVFWYRQTMMQGLELLAYFRNRAPLDDSGMPKDRFSAEMPDATLATLKIQPSEPRDSAVYFCASGGTSGTPLADTQYFGPGTRLTVL.

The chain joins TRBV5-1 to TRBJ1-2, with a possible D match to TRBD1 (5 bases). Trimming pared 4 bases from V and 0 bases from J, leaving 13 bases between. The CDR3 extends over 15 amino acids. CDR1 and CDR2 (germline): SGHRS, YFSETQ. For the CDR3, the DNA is TGCGCCAGCAGCCCAAACGACAGAGCTAACTATGGCTACACCTTC. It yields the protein CASSPNDRANYGYTF.

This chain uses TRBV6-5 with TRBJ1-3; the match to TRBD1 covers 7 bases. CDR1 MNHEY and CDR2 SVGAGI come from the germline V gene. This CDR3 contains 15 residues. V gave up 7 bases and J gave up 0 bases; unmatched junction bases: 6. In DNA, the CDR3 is TGTGCCAGCATAATATCAGGGGGCTCTGGAAACACCATATATTTT. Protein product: CASIISGGSGNTIYF.

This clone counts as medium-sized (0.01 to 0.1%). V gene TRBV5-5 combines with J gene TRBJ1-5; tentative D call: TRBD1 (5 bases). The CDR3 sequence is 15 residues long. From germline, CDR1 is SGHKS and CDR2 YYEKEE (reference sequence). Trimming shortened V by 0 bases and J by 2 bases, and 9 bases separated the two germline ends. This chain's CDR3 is CASSLDRFGNQPQHF. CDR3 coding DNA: TGTGCCAGCAGCTTGGACAGGTTCGGCAATCAGCCCCAGCATTTT. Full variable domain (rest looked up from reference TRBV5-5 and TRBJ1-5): DAGVTQSPTHLIKTRGQQVTLRCSPISGHKSVSWYQQVLGQGPQFIFQYYEKEERGRGNFPDRFSARQFPNYSSELNVNALLLGDSALYLCASSLDRFGNQPQHFGDGTRLSIL.

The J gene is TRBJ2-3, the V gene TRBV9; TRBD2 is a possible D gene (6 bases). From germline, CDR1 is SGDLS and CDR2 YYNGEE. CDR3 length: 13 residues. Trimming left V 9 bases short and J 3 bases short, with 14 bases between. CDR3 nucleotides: TGTGCCACCGGGACTTCCGAGACAGATACGCAGTATTTT. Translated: CATGTSETDTQYF.

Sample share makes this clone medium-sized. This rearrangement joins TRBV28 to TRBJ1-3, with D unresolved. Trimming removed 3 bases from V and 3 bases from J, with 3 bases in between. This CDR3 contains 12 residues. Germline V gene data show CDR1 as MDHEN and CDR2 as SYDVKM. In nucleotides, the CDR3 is TGTGCCAGCAGTTTTAGTGGAAACACCATATATTTT. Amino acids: CASSFSGNTIYF.

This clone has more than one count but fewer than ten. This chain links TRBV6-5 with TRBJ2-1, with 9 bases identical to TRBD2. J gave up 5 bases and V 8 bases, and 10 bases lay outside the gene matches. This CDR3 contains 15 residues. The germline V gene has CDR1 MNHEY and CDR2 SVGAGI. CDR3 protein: CASSLGRGGHNEQFF. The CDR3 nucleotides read TGTGCCAGCTCACTGGGGCGGGGGGGCCACAATGAGCAGTTCTTC.

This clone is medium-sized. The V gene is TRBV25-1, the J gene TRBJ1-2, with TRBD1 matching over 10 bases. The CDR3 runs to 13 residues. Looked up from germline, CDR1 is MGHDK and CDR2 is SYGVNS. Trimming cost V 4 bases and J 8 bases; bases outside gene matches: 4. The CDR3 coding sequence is TGTGCCAGCAGTGTAGGGACAGGGGACGGCTACACCTTC. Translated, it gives CASSVGTGDGYTF.

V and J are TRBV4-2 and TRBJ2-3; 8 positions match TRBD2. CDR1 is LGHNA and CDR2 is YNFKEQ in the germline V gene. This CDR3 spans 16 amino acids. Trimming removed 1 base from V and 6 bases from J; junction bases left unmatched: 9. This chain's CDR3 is CASSQGRLAGGDTQYF. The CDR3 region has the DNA TGTGCCAGCAGCCAAGGACGGCTAGCGGGTGGTGATACGCAGTATTTT.

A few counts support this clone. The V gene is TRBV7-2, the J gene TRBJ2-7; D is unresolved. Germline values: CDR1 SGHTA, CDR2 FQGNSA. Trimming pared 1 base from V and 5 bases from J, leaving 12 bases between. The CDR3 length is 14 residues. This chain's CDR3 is CASSLGSTGHEQYF. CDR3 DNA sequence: TGTGCCAGCAGCTTAGGATCGACGGGCCACGAGCAGTACTTC.

CDR3 bases: TGTGCCAGCGGAGGATTCGGGGCCAATCAGCCCCAGCATTTT. Protein sequence: CASGGFGANQPQHF. This rearrangement joins TRBV28 to TRBJ1-5, with a tentative D call TRBD1 (5 bases). V was clipped by 8 bases and J by 3 bases, with 14 bases between them. Germline CDR1 and CDR2: MDHEN and SYDVKM. The CDR3 has 14 residues.

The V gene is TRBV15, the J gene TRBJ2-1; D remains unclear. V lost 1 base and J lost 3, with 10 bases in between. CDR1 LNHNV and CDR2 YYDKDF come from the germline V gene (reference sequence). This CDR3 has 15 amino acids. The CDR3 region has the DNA TGTGCCACCAGCAGAGGGTCGGAAGGCTACAATGAGCAGTTCTTC. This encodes CATSRGSEGYNEQFF. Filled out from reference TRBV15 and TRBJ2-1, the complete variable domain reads DAMVIQNPRYQVTQFGKPVTLSCSQTLNHNVMYWYQQKSSQAPKLLFHYYDKDFNNEADTPDNFQSRRPNTSFCFLDIRSPGLGDTAMYLCATSRGSEGYNEQFFGPGTRLTVL.

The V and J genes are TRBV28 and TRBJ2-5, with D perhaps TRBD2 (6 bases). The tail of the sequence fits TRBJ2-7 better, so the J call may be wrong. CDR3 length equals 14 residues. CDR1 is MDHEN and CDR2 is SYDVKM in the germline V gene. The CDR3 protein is CASSLGGGTGEQYF. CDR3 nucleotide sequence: TGTGCCAGCAGTTTAGGCGGAGGGACGGGCGAGCAGTACTTC.

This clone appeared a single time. DNA for the CDR3: TGTGCCAGCAGTGAGCTAGGGGGGAACGAGCAGTACTTC. Translation: CASSELGGNEQYF. This chain links TRBV27 with TRBJ2-7; D possibly uses TRBD1 or TRBD2 (6 bases each). CDR3 length equals 13 residues. The V and J ends lost 5 bases and 5 bases respectively, with 13 bases between them. Germline lookup yields CDR1 MNHEY and CDR2 SMNVEV (reference sequence).

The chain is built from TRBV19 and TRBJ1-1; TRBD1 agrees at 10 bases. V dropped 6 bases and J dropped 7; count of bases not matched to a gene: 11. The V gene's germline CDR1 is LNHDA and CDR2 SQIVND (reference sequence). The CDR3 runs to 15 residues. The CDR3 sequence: CASRDRQGAMGEAFF. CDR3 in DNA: TGTGCCAGTAGAGACCGACAGGGGGCTATGGGTGAAGCTTTCTTT. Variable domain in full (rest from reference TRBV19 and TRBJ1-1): DGGITQSPKYLFRKEGQNVTLSCEQNLNHDAMYWYRQDPGQGLRLIYYSQIVNDFQKGDIAEGYSVSREKKESFPLTVTSAQKNPTAFYLCASRDRQGAMGEAFFGQGTRLTVV.

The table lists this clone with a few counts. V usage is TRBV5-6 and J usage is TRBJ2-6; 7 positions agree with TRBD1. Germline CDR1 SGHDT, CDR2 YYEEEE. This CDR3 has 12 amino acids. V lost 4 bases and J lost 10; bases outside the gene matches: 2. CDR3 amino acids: CASSPTGNVLTF. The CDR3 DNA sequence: TGTGCCAGCAGCCCGACAGGGAACGTCCTGACTTTC.

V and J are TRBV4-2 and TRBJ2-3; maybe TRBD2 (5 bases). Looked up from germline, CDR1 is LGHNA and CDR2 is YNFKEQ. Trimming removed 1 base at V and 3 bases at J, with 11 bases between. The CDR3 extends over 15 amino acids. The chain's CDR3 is CASSQAFGETDTQYF. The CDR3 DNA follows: TGTGCCAGCAGCCAAGCTTTTGGGGAGACAGATACGCAGTATTTT.

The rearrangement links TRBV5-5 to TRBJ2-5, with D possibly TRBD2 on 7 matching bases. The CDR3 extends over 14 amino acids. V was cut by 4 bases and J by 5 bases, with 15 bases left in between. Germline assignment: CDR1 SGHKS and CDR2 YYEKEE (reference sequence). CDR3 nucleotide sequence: TGTGCCAGCAGCACAACAGGGAGGGTTGAGACCCAGTACTTC. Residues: CASSTTGRVETQYF.

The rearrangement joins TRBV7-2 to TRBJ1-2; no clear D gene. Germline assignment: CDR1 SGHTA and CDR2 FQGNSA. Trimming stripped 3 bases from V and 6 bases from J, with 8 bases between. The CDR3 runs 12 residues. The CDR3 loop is CASSLTGDGYTF. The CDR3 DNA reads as TGTGCCAGCAGCTTGACCGGGGATGGCTACACCTTC.

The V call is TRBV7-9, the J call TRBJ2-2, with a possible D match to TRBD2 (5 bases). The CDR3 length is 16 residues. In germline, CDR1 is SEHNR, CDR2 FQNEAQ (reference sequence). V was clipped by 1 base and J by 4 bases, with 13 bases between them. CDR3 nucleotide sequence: TGTGCCAGCAGCTTAGGGCCGGGATGGGGCACCGGGGAGCTGTTTTTT. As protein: CASSLGPGWGTGELFF.

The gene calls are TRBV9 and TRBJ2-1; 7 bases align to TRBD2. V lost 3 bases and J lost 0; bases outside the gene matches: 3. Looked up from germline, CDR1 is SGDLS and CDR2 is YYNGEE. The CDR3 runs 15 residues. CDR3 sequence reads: CASSGGGSSYNEQFF. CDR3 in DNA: TGTGCCAGCAGCGGCGGGGGTAGCTCCTACAATGAGCAGTTCTTC.

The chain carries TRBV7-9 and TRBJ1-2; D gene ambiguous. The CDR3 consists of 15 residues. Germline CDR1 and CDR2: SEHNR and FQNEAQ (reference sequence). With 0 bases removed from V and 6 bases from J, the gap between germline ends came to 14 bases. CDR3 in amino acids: CASSLALAARDGYTF. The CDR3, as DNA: TGTGCCAGCAGCTTAGCCCTGGCGGCGAGGGATGGCTACACCTTC. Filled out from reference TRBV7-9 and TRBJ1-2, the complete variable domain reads DTGVSQNPRHKITKRGQNVTFRCDPISEHNRLYWYRQTLGQGPEFLTYFQNEAQLEKSRLLSDRFSAERPKGSFSTLEIQRTEQGDSAMYLCASSLALAARDGYTFGSGTRLTVV.

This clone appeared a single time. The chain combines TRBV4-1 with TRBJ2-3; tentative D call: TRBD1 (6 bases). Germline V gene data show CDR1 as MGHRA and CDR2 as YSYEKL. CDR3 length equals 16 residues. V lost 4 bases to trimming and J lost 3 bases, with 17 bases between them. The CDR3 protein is CASSLSEGRGTDTQYF. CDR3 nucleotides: TGCGCCAGCAGCCTTTCGGAAGGAAGGGGGACAGATACGCAGTATTTT.